This T cell receptor beta chain stems from a study of tumor-infiltrating lymphocytes in primary liver carcinoma. Study overall: Resection treated the patients' primary liver carcinoma.

This clonotype was detected only once. From about 0.45 ug total RNA, TCR beta cDNA was generated with a primer in the constant region. Libraries for TCR beta were built through three nested multiplex PCR rounds, which together made up a slightly modified ARM-PCR procedure. For 10 cycles apiece, the opening two PCR rounds ran with TRBV1-TRBV30 forward primers and a C-beta reverse primer. Each CDR3 protein gets one entry after TCRdb re-called the multiplex PCR reads with MiXCR. This table holds fewer than 350,000 distinct CDR3 sequences, around 60% found once. Blood RNA originated from unsorted whole blood, with germline DNA additionally extracted. An approximately 4.3-milliliter peripheral blood sample was collected before surgery. In germline, CDR1 is MNHEY, CDR2 SVGEGT. The CDR3 has 15 amino acids.

This clonotype was obtained from a man aged 40-49 years with primary liver carcinoma and hepatitis B virus infection. Source material: peripheral blood. V and J are TRBV6-2 or TRBV6-3 and TRBJ2-7; a weak D match, TRBD2 (7 bases). CDR3 nucleotide sequence: TGTGGCAGTTTAAGGGGGGCTAGCGGCTCCTACGAGCAGTACTTC. Its protein product is CGSLRGASGSYEQYF.